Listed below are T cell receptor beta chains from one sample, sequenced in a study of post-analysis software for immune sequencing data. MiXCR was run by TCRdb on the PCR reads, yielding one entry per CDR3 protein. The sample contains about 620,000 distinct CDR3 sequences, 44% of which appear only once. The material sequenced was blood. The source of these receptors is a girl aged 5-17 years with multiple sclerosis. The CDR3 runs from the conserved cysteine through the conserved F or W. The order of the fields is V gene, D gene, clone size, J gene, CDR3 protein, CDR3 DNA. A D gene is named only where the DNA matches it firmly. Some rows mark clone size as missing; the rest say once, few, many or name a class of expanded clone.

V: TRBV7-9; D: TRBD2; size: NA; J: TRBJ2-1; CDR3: CASSFDPGLAGYNEQFF; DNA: TGTGCCAGCAGCTTCGACCCGGGACTAGCGGGTTACAATGAGCAGTTCTTC
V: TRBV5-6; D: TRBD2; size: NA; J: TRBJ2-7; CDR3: CASSEGLAGLFYEQYF; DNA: TGTGCCAGCAGCGAGGGACTAGCGGGGCTATTCTACGAGCAGTACTTC
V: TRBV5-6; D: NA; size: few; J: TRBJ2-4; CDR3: CASSLWKNIQYF; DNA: TGTGCCAGCAGCTTGTGGAAAAACATTCAGTACTTC
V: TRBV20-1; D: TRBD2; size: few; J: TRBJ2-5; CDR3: CSANPGLAGATESQYF; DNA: TGCAGTGCGAATCCGGGACTAGCGGGGGCCACTGAGTCCCAGTACTTC
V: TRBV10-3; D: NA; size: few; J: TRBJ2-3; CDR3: CAISDRGSNTDTQYF; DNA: TGTGCCATCAGTGATCGGGGAAGCAACACAGATACGCAGTATTTT
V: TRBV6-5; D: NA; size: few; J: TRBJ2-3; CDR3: CASSYGQTLTTDTQYF; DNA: TGTGCCAGCAGTTACGGTCAGACCCTTACCACAGATACGCAGTATTTT
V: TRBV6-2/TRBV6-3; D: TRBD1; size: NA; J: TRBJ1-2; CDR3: CASSRQGVGGYTF; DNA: TGTGCCAGCAGTCGACAGGGAGTCGGCGGCTACACCTTC
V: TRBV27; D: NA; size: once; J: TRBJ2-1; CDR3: CASSFFGWRFF; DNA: TGTGCCAGCAGTTTTTTCGGGTGGCGGTTCTTC
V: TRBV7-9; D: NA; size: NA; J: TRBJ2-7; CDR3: CASSLAGGGGSYEQYF; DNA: TGTGCCAGCAGCTTAGCGGGGGGAGGCGGCTCCTACGAGCAGTACTTC
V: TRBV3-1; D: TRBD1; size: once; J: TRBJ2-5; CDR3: CASSQEGDRRLQETQYF; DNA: TGTGCCAGCAGCCAAGAAGGGGACAGGAGGCTCCAAGAGACCCAGTACTTC
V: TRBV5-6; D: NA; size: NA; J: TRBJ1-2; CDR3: CASSLEQAYGYTF; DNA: TGTGCCAGCAGCTTGGAGCAGGCCTATGGCTACACCTTC
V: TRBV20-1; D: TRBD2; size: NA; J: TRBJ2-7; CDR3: CSAVGTSGRAYEQYF; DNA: TGCAGTGCCGTGGGGACTAGCGGGAGGGCCTACGAGCAGTACTTC
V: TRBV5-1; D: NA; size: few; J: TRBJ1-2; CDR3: CASSLVAGNYGYTF; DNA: TGCGCCAGCAGCTTGGTTGCGGGTAACTATGGCTACACCTTC
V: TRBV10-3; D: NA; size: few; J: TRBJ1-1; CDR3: CAIRDGGSTEAFF; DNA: TGTGCCATCAGAGATGGGGGGAGCACTGAAGCTTTCTTT
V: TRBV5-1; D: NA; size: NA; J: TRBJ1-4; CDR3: CASSPNRAANEKLFF; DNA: TGCGCCAGCAGCCCGAACAGGGCGGCTAATGAAAAACTGTTTTTT
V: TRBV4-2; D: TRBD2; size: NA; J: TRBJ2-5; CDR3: CASSPTGTSGGAQETQYF; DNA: TGTGCCAGCAGCCCCACCGGGACTAGCGGGGGGGCCCAAGAGACCCAGTACTTC
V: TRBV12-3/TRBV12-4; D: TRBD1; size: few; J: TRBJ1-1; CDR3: CASSLNRGGEAFF; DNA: TGTGCCAGCAGTTTAAACAGGGGGGGAGAAGCTTTCTTT
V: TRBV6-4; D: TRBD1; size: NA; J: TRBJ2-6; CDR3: CASSEFGTASSGANVLTF; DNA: TGTGCCAGCAGTGAATTCGGGACAGCCTCCTCTGGGGCCAACGTCCTGACTTTC
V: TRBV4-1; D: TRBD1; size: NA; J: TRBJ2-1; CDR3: CASNPVAGQGAREQFF; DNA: TGCGCCAGCAACCCCGTCGCGGGACAGGGGGCTAGGGAGCAGTTCTTC
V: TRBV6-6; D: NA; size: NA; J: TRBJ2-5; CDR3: CACSRGLSASRRETQYF; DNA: TGTGCGTGCAGCCGGGGACTCTCCGCGAGTAGGAGGGAGACCCAGTACTTC
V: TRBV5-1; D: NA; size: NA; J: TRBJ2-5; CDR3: CASSLPGIQETQYF; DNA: TGCGCCAGCAGCTTACCAGGAATTCAAGAGACCCAGTACTTC
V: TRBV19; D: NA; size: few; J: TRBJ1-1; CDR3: CASSETGLNTEAFF; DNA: TGTGCCAGTAGTGAGACAGGTCTGAACACTGAAGCTTTCTTT
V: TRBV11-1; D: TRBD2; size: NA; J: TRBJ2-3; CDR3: CASSLTTGGRTGTSGNGPTDTQYF; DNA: TGTGCCAGCAGCTTAACCACAGGGGGCAGGACCGGGACTAGCGGGAATGGGCCCACAGATACGCAGTATTTT
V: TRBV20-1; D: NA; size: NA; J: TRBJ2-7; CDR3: CSARRMAYGQYF; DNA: TGCAGTGCTAGACGGATGGCCTACGGGCAGTACTTC
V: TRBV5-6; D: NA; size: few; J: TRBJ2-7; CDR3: CASSLDVSEPYEQYF; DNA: TGTGCCAGCAGCTTGGATGTGTCAGAGCCCTACGAGCAGTACTTC
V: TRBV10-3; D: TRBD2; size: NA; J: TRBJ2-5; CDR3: CAISELAGEETQYF; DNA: TGTGCCATCAGTGAACTAGCGGGAGAAGAGACCCAGTACTTC
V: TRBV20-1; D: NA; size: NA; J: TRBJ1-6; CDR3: CSAGSRGVSYNSPLHF; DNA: TGCAGTGCTGGGAGCAGGGGAGTGTCCTATAATTCACCCCTCCACTTT
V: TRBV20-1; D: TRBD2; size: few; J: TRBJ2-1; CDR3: CSARAGGPLSYNEQFF; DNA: TGCAGTGCTAGAGCGGGAGGGCCCCTCTCCTACAATGAGCAGTTCTTC